Presented here are 11 T cell receptor beta chains from one specimen sequenced in a study of T-cell memory formation after mild COVID-19. TCRdb itself ran the 5' RACE reads through MiXCR, one entry per CDR3 protein. Of about 430,000 distinct CDR3 sequences listed, approximately 24% are singletons. The sequenced sample consisted of PBMCs or a T cell subset sorted from them (not recorded which). The receptors derive from an adult woman who had mild COVID-19 (a few samples of this study predate the infection). Cell type and time point are not known.

The chain couples TRBV30 to TRBJ2-7; 9 nucleotides match TRBD1. The CDR3 spans 12 residues. CDR1 is GTSNPN, CDR2 SVGIG, per germline (reference sequence). CDR3 DNA sequence: TGTGCTTCCGGGACAGGGCCTAAGGAGCAGTACTTC. Its protein is CASGTGPKEQYF.

This clonotype showed up just a few times. The chain combines TRBV20-1 with TRBJ1-2; the D is unclear. Trimming removed 5 bases from V and 8 bases from J, with 18 bases in between. Germline-derived CDR1 and CDR2 are DFQATT and SNEGSKA (reference sequence). This CDR3 is built from 13 residues. CDR3 sequence: CSASAAHTQGYTF. For the CDR3, the DNA is TGCAGTGCTTCGGCCGCCCACACGCAAGGCTACACCTTC.

The genes are TRBV4-1 and TRBJ2-1; TRBD1 might be the D (6 bases). Germline loops: CDR1 MGHRA, CDR2 YSYEKL. The CDR3 totals 13 residues. With 4 bases removed from V and 8 bases from J, the gap between germline ends came to 12 bases. The CDR3 bases are TGCGCCAGCAGCCTCAACAGGGTCTATGAGCAGTTCTTC. This translates into CASSLNRVYEQFF.

This clonotype appeared a few times. The chain couples TRBV6-5 to TRBJ1-1; 8 nucleotides agree with TRBD1. The junction had 8 bases not matched to a gene; V was cut back by 3 bases and J by 11 bases. The CDR3 is made up of 13 amino acids. CDR1 is MNHEY, CDR2 SVGAGI, per germline. The chain's CDR3 is CASSYRTGGEAFF. The CDR3 DNA sequence: TGTGCCAGCAGTTATCGTACAGGGGGAGAGGCTTTCTTT.

The gene calls are TRBV11-2 and TRBJ2-2, with 9 positions matching TRBD2. The J segment lost 7 bases and the V segment lost 1 base, leaving 13 bases of the junction unmatched. Germline CDR1 and CDR2: SGHAT and FQNNGV. The CDR3 is 18 residues long. The CDR3 DNA reads TGTGCCAGCAGCTTAGCAGTCGCGGGAGGGCCCAATGACGGGGAGCTGTTTTTT. Its translation: CASSLAVAGGPNDGELFF.

The chain couples TRBV9 to TRBJ2-3; D call uncertain. CDR1 is SGDLS, CDR2 YYNGEE, per germline. V was pared by 1 base and J by 6 bases, with 6 bases between. The CDR3 runs to 12 residues. The CDR3 region is CASSVNEDTQYF. The CDR3 nucleotides read TGTGCCAGCAGCGTAAACGAGGATACGCAGTATTTT.

This clonotype was counted only a few times. The chain uses TRBV5-1 and TRBJ2-3; TRBD2 matches 8 bases. The CDR3 is 14 residues long. Germline CDR1 and CDR2: SGHRS and YFSETQ. V was clipped by 4 bases and J by 10 bases; unmatched bases: 11. The CDR3 DNA reads as TGCGCCAGCAGCCCCGGGATTGCGGGGGGCCCGCAGTATTTT. Translating it yields CASSPGIAGGPQYF.

The CDR3 spells CASSYATGGASPGELFF. CDR3 bases: TGTGCCAGCAGTTACGCGACAGGGGGCGCATCTCCCGGGGAGCTGTTTTTT. This chain joins TRBV6-5 and TRBJ2-2; 10 nucleotides match TRBD1. Germline CDR1 is MNHEY and CDR2 is SVGAGI. J was trimmed by 6 bases and V by 2 bases; bases with no gene match: 9. The CDR3 is made up of 17 amino acids.

The table lists this clonotype with a count of one. V is TRBV3-1 and J is TRBJ2-2, with 7 bases matching TRBD2. CDR3 length: 16 amino acids. Trimming took 0 bases from V and 8 from J; bases not matched to a gene: 9. CDR1 is LGHDT and CDR2 is YNNKEL in the germline V gene (reference sequence). Here the CDR3 reads CASSQDRLAALGELFF. CDR3 sequence (DNA): TGTGCCAGCAGCCAAGACCGTCTAGCGGCCTTGGGGGAGCTGTTTTTT.

V usage is TRBV6-5 and J usage is TRBJ2-2, with 7 positions matching TRBD2. CDR3 size: 16 residues. With 6 bases clipped from V and 2 bases from J, the junction kept 9 bases outside the gene matches. Looked up from germline, CDR1 is MNHEY and CDR2 is SVGAGI. For the CDR3, the DNA is TGTGCCAGCAGCCCCCTGGCGGGAGAAAACACCGGGGAGCTGTTTTTT. Amino acids: CASSPLAGENTGELFF.

The chain has TRBV6-1 and TRBJ1-5; a possible D gene is TRBD1 (6 bases). The CDR3 covers 15 residues. V was trimmed by 4 bases and J by 3 bases, leaving 13 bases between them. CDR1 is MNHNS and CDR2 is SASEGT in the germline V gene. The CDR3 region has the DNA TGTGCCAGCAGTGTCCAGGACAGACACAATCAGCCCCAGCATTTT. It yields the protein CASSVQDRHNQPQHF.